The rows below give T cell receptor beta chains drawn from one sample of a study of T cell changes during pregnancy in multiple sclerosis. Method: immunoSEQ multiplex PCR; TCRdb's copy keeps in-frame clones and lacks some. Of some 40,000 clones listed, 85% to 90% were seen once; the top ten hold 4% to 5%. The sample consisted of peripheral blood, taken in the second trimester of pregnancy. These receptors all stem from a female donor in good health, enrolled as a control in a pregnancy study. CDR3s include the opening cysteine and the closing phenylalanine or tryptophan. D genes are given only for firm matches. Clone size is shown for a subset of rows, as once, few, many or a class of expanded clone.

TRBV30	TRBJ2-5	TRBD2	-	TGTGCCTGGAGTGTCACGAGCGGGGGGACCTGGGGGACCCAGTACTTC	CAWSVTSGGTWGTQYF
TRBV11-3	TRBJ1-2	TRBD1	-	TGTGCCAGCGGATGGGACAGGGGGTCTGGCTACACCTTC	CASGWDRGSGYTF
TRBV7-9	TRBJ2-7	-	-	TGTGCCTTCCTCGAGCCGGAGAACTACGAGCAGTACTTC	CAFLEPENYEQYF
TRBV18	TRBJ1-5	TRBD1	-	TGTGCCAGCTCCCCTCCGGACAGGAGCAATCAGCCCCAGCATTTT	CASSPPDRSNQPQHF
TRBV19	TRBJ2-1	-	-	TGTGCCAGTAGTGAAGCTTACAATGAGCAGTTCTTC	CASSEAYNEQFF
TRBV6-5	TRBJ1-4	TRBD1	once	TGTGCCAGCAGGACAGGGATTCTTAATGAAAAACTGTTTTTT	CASRTGILNEKLFF
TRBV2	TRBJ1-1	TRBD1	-	TGTGCCAGCAGCGAAGGACAGGGTGGGACTGAAGCTTTCTTT	CASSEGQGGTEAFF
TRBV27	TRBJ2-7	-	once	TGTGCCAGCAGTTTCCCGGGAGTGCCAGGGGGACGGCAGTACTTC	CASSFPGVPGGRQYF
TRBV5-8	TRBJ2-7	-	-	TGTGCCAGCAGCTCTTACCGGGGGACGAACCACTACGAGCAGTACTTC	CASSSYRGTNHYEQYF
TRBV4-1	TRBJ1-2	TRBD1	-	TGCGCCAGCAGCCAGGCCGGACAGGGCATACGTGGCTACACCTTC	CASSQAGQGIRGYTF
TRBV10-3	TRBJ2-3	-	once	TGTGCCATCTCCTCCCAATCGGCAGATACGCAGTATTTT	CAISSQSADTQYF
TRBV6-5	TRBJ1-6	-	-	TGTGCCAGCAGTCGGGGGAGAGGGGATTCACCCCTCCACTTT	CASSRGRGDSPLHF
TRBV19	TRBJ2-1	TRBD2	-	TGTGCCAGTAGTATAATGGCTAGCGGGGGGACCTACAATGAGCAGTTCTTC	CASSIMASGGTYNEQFF
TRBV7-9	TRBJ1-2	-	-	TGTGCCAGCAGCTTAGACATCTATGGCTACACCTTC	CASSLDIYGYTF
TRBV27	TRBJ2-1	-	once	TGTGCCAGCAGTTTTCGGGGGGCTGAGCAGTTCTTC	CASSFRGAEQFF
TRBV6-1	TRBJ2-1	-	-	TGTGCCAGCAGTGATAAGGACAAGTCCTACAATGAGCAGTTCTTC	CASSDKDKSYNEQFF
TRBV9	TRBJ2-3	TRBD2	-	TGTGCCAGCAGCGGAGCTAGCGGGGGGGAGGCAGATACGCAGTATTTT	CASSGASGGEADTQYF
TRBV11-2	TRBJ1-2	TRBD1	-	TGTGCCAGCAGCCCCATGGACGTGACAGGGGTGAGTGGCTACACCTTC	CASSPMDVTGVSGYTF
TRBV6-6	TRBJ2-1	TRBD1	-	TGTGCCAGCAGGAACCGGGACAGGGGACACAATGAGCAGTTCTTC	CASRNRDRGHNEQFF
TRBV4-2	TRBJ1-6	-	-	TGTGCCAGCAGCCCGACCGGGGGTGGTTCACCCCTCCACTTT	CASSPTGGGSPLHF
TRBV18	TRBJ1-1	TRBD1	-	TGTGCCAGCTCACTTGACAGGGAGAGGATATTATCGTCGGCTTTCTTT	CASSLDRERILSSAFF
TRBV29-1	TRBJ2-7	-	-	TGCAGCGTTTCGGGTGGTGGGGGCAACGACGAGCAGTACTTC	CSVSGGGGNDEQYF
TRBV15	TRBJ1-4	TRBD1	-	TGTGCCACCAGCAGGATTACAGGGGGCGCAAATGAAAAACTGTTTTTT	CATSRITGGANEKLFF
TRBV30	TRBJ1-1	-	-	TGTGCCTACTCCCAGACACGGACTGAAGCTTTCTTT	CAYSQTRTEAFF
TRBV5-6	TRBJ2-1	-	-	TGTGCCAGCACCCCCGTAAACACGGGCTACAATGAGCAGTTCTTC	CASTPVNTGYNEQFF
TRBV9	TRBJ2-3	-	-	TGTGCCAGCAGCTTAGGGCAAACAGATACGCAGTATTTT	CASSLGQTDTQYF
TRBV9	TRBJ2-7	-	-	TGTGCCAGCAGCGCAAACAGGTCTCCCCACGAGCAGTACTTC	CASSANRSPHEQYF
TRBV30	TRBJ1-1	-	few	TGTGCCTGGAGTGTACAGACAGAGCTCAAAGCTTTCTTT	CAWSVQTELKAFF
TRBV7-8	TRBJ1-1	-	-	TGTGCCAGCAGCTCCCGATCGACAGATGTTACCAAGAACACTGAAGCTTTCTTT	CASSSRSTDVTKNTEAFF
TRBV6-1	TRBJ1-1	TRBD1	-	TGTGCCAGCGAAAATTCAGGGGGCCGCACTGAAGCTTTCTTT	CASENSGGRTEAFF
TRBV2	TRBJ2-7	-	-	TGTGCCAGCAGTCGGACTGAGGCAAGCTCCTACGAGCAGTACTTC	CASSRTEASSYEQYF
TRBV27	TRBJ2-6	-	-	TGTGCCAGCAGTTTAGTCAGGCTAAGTGGGGCCAACGTCCTGACTTTC	CASSLVRLSGANVLTF